Detailed here is one T cell receptor (beta chain). What it binds is unknown. This entry comes from a study of T cells in localized non-small cell lung cancer. Clones were sequenced by immunoSEQ multiplex PCR, and TCRdb holds only the in-frame ones, with some missing. The sample shows approximately 80,000 clones, 70% to 90% of them seen only once. Study-level results: The highest T cell clonality was in uninvolved adjacent lung, above tumor. Longer overall survival was seen with higher T cell density measured in blood. A median around 57 of the top 100 tumor clones appeared in adjacent lung.

Per germline, CDR1 MNHEY and CDR2 SVGAGI. The CDR3 loop spans 14 amino acids. V lost 5 bases to trimming and J lost 6 bases, with 14 bases between them. This chain links TRBV6-5 with TRBJ1-5; D call uncertain. This clonotype originated in a female donor aged 60 or older with stage I lung adenocarcinoma. The material sequenced was peripheral blood, taken before any cancer treatment. CDR3 protein: CASSPTEQTQPQHF. In DNA, the CDR3 is TGTGCCAGCAGTCCCACGGAGCAGACTCAGCCCCAGCATTTT.